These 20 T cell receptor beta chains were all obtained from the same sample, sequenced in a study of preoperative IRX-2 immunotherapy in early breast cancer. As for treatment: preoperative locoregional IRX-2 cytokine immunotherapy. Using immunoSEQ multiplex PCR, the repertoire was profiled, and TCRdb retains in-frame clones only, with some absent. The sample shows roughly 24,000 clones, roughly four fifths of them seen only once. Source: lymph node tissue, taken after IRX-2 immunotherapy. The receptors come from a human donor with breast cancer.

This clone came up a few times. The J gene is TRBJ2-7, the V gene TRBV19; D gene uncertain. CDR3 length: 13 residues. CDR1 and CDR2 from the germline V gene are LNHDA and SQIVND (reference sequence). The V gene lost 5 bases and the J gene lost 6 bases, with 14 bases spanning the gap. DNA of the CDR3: TGTGCCAGTAGTGAGTACTTTTGGTCCGAGCAGTACTTC. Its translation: CASSEYFWSEQYF.

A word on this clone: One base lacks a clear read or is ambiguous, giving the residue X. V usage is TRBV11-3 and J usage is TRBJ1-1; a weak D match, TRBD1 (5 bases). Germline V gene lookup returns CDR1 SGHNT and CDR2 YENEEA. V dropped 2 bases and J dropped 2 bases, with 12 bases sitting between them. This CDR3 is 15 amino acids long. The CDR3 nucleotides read TGTGCCAGCAGCTTATTTGGGGGGATKAACACTGAAGCTTTCTTT. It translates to CASSLFGGXNTEAFF.

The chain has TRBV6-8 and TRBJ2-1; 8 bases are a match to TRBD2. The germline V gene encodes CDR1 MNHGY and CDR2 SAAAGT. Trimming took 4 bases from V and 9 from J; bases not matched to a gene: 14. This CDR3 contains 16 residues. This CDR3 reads CASSSIEAGEGGEQFF. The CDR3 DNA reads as TGTGCCAGCAGTTCCATTGAAGCGGGAGAAGGTGGTGAGCAGTTCTTC.

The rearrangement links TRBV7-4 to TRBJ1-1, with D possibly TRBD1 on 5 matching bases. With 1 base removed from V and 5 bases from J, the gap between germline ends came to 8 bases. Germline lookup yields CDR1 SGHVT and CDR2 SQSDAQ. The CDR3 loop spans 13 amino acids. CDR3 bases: TGTGCCAGCAGCTTAGACAAGGGGACTGAAGCTTTCTTT. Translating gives CASSLDKGTEAFF.

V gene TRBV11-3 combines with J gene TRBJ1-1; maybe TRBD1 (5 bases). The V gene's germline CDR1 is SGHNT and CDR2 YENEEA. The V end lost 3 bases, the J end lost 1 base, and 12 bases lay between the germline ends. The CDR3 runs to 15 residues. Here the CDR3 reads CASSFPWDGNTEAFF. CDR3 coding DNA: TGTGCCAGCAGCTTCCCCTGGGACGGGAACACTGAAGCTTTCTTT.

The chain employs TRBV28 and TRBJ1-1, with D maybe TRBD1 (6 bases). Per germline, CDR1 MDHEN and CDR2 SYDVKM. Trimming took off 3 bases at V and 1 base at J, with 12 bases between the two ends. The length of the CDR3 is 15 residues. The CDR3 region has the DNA TGTGCCAGCAGTTTTTGGGGGGCCCAGAACACTGAAGCTTTCTTT. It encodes CASSFWGAQNTEAFF.

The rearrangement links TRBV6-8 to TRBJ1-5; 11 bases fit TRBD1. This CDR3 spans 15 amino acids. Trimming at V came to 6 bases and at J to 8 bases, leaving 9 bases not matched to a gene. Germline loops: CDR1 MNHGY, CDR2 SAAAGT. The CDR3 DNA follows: TGTGCCAGCAGCCCCGGGACAGGGGGGATTAAGCCCCAGCATTTT. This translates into CASSPGTGGIKPQHF.

The CDR3 reads CASSGLRRRGETGELFF. The DNA of the CDR3 is TGTGCCAGCAGTGGACTAAGGCGGCGCGGGGAGACCGGGGAGCTGTTTTTT. The chain combines TRBV6-8 with TRBJ2-2; tentatively, D is TRBD2 (6 bases). Germline CDR1 and CDR2: MNHGY and SAAAGT. The CDR3 has 17 amino acids. Trimming cost V 5 bases and J 5 bases, with 21 bases left between them.

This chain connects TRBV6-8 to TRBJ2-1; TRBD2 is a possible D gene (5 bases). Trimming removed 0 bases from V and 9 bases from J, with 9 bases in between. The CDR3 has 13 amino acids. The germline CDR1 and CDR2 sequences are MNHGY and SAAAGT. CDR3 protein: CASSYSWESEQFF. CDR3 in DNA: TGTGCCAGCAGTTACTCGTGGGAGAGTGAGCAGTTCTTC.

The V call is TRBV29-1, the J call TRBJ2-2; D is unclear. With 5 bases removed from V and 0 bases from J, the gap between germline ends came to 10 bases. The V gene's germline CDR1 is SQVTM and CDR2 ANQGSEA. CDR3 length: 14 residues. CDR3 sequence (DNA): TGCAGCGTTAGAAGTCAGTCGAACACCGGGGAGCTGTTTTTT. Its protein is CSVRSQSNTGELFF.

CDR3 coding DNA: TGTGCCAGCAGCCTCAGACCAGGGAGGAGCGGGGAGCTGTTTTTT. Its protein is CASSLRPGRSGELFF. The chain combines TRBV16 with TRBJ2-2; weak D call: TRBD2 (6 bases). Looked up from germline, CDR1 is KGHSY and CDR2 is FQNENV. V was cut by 4 bases and J by 7 bases, with 16 bases left in between. The CDR3 runs 15 residues.

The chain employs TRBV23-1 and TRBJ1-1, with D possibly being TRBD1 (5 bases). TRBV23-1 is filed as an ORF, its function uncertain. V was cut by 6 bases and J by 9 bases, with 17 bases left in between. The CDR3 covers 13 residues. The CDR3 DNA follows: TGCGCCAGCAGCTTAACTCCCCGGGACCAAGCTTTCTTT. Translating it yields CASSLTPRDQAFF.

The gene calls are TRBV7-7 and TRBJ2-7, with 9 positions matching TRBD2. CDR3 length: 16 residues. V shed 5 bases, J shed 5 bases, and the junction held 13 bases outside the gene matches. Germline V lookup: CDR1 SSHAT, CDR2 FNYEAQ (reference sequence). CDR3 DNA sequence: TGTGCCAGCAGCCCCCATGGGGCGGGAGGGGTAGACGAGCAGTACTTC. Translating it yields CASSPHGAGGVDEQYF.

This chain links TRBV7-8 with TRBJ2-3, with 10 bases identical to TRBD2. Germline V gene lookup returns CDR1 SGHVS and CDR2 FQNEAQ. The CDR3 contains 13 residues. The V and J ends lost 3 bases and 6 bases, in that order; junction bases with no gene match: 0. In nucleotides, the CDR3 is TGTGCCAGCAGCTTTAGCGGGAGGGATACGCAGTATTTT. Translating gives CASSFSGRDTQYF.

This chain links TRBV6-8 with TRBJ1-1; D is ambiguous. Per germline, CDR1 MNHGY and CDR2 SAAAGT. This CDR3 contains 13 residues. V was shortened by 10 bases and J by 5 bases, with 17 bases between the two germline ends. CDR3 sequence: CAIKGSHGTEAFF. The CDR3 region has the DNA TGTGCCATCAAGGGCTCCCATGGGACTGAAGCTTTCTTT.

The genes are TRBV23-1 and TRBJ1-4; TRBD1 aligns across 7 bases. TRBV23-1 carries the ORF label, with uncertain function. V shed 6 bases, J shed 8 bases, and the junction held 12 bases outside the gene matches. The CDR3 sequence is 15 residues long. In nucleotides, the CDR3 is TGCGCCAGCAGCTACCGACAGGGAGCGTGGGAAAAACTGTTTTTT. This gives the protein CASSYRQGAWEKLFF.

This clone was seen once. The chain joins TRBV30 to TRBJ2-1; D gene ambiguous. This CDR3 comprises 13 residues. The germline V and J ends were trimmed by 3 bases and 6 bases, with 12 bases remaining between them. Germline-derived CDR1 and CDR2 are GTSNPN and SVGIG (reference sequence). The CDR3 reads CAWRIGVRNEQFF. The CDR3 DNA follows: TGTGCCTGGAGAATCGGCGTTCGCAATGAGCAGTTCTTC.

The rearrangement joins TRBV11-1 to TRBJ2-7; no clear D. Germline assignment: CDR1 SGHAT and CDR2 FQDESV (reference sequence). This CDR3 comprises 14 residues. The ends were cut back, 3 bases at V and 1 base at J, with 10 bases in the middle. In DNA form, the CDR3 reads TGTGCCAGCAGCTTGGGATACGGATCCTACGAGCAGTACTTC. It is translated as CASSLGYGSYEQYF.

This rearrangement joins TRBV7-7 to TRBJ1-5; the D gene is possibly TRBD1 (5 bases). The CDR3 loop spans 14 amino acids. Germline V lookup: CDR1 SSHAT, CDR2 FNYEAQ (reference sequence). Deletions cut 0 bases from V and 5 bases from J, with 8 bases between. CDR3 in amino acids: CASSLASRDQPQHF. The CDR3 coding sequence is TGTGCCAGCAGCTTAGCGAGCAGGGATCAGCCCCAGCATTTT.

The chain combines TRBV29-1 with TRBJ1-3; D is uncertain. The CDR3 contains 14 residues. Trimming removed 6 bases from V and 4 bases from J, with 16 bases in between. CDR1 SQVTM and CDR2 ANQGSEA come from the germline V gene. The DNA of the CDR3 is TGCAGCGTCCTTACGGGAGGGTACGGAAACACCATATATTTT. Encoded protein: CSVLTGGYGNTIYF. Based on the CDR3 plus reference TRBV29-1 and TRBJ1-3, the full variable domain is SAVISQKPSRDICQRGTSLTIQCQVDSQVTMMFWYRQQPGQSLTLIATANQGSEATYESGFVIDKFPISRPNLTFSTLTVSNMSPEDSSIYLCSVLTGGYGNTIYFGEGSWLTVV.